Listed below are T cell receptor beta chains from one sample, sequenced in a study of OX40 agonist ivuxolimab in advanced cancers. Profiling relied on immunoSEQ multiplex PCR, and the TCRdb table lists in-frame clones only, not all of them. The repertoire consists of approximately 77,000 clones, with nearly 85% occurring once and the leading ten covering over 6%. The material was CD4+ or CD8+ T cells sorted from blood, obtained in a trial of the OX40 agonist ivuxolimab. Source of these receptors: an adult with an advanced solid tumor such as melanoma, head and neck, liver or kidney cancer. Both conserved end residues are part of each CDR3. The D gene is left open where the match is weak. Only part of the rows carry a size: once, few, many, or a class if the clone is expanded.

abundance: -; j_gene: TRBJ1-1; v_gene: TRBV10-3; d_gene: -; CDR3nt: TGTGCCATCACTGCGGACTCCTTTTGGGCTGAAGCTTTCTTT; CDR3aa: CAITADSFWAEAFF
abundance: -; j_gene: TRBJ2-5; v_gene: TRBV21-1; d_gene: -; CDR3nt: TGTGCCAGCAGTCCAATCTGGGAGAATGGGGAGACCCAGTACTTC; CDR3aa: CASSPIWENGETQYF
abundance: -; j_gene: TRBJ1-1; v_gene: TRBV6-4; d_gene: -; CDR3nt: TGTGCCAGCAGAGGAGACGCCACTGAAGCTTTCTTT; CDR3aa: CASRGDATEAFF
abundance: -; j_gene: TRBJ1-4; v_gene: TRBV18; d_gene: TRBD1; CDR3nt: TGTGCCAGCTCACCACCAGGAGGGGGCAGTGAAAAACTGTTTTTT; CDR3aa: CASSPPGGGSEKLFF
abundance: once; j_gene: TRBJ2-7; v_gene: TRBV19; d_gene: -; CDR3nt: TGTGCCAGTAGTTGGGCGGTTGTCGAGCAGTACTTC; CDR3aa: CASSWAVVEQYF
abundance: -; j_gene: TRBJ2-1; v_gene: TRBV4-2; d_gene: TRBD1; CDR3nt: TGTGCCAGCAGCTCCGACAGGGGGGGATACAATGAGCAGTTCTTC; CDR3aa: CASSSDRGGYNEQFF
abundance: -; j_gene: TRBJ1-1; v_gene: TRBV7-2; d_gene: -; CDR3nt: TGTGCCAGCAGCTTAGTGCAGAACACTGAAGCTTTCTTT; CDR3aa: CASSLVQNTEAFF
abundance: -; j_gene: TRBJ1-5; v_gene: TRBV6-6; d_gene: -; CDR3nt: TGTGCCAGCAGTTACTCGACGGGTCAGCCCCAGCATTTT; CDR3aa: CASSYSTGQPQHF
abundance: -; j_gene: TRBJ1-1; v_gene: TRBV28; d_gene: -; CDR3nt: TGTGCCACAGACGGACAGAACACTGAAGCTTTCTTT; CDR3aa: CATDGQNTEAFF
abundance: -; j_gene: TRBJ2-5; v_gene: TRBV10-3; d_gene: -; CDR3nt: TGTGCCATCAGGACCACGGGACAACCTTGGGAGACCCAGTACTTC; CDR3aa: CAIRTTGQPWETQYF
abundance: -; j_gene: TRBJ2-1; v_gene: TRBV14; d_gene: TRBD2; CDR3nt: TGTGCCAGCAGTCGTACGACTAGCGGGGTTGAGTTCTTC; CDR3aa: CASSRTTSGVEFF
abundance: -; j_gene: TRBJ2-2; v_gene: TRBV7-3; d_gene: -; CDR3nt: TGTGCCAGCAGCCCATTCGGGACACGGAACACCGGGGAGCTGTTTTTT; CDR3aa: CASSPFGTRNTGELFF
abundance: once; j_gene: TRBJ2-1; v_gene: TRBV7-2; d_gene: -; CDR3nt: TGTGCCAGCAGCTTACAAGCAGGGACTTACAATGAGCAGTTCTTC; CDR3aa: CASSLQAGTYNEQFF
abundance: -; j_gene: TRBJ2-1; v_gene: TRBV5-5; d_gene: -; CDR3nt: TGTGCCAGCAGCTTGGTCGTACAGGCCTTTTACAATGAGCAGTTCTTC; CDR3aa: CASSLVVQAFYNEQFF
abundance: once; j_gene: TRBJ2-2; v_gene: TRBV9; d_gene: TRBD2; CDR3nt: TGTGCCAGCAATTTAGCGGGAGGTCATGGCGGGGAGCTGTTTTTT; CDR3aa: CASNLAGGHGGELFF
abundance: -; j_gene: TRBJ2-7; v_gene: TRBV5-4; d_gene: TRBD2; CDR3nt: TGTGCCAGCAGCCCCAGGGAGGGGACGGACGAGCAGTACTTC; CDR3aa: CASSPREGTDEQYF
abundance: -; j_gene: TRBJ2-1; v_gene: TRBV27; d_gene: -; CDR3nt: TGTGCCAGCAGCCCTCATAGCGCAGATGAGCAGTTCTTC; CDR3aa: CASSPHSADEQFF
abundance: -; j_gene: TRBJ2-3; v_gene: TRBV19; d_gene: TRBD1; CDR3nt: TGTGCCAGTCTTGACAGGGCAGGCACAGATACGCAGTATTTT; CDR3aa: CASLDRAGTDTQYF
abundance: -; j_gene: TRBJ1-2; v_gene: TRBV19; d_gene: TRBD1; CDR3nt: TGTGCCAGTAAGGACAGGGCGGGCTATGGCTACACCTTC; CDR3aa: CASKDRAGYGYTF
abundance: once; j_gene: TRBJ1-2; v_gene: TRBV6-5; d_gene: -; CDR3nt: TGTGCCAGCAGTTACTCGTCTACTAACTATGGCTACACCTTC; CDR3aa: CASSYSSTNYGYTF
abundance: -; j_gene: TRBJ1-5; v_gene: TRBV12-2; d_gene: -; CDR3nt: TGTGCAAGTCGCTTTGTGAGGGTAGGGGGCAATCAGCCCCAGCATTTT; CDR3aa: CASRFVRVGGNQPQHF
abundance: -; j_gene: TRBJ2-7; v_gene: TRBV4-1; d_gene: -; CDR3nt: TGCGCCAGCAGCCAAGCGTTTAACAGGGATTCGTACGAGCAGTACTTC; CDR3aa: CASSQAFNRDSYEQYF
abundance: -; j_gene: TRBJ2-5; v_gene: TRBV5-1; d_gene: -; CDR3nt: TGCGCCAGCCACGGGGGCCGCTCAGGGGAGACCCAGTACTTC; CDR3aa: CASHGGRSGETQYF
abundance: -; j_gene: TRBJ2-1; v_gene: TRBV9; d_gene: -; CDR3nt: TGTGCCAGCAGCGTAGATGGTGCAGGGTACTATGAGCAGTTCTTC; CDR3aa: CASSVDGAGYYEQFF
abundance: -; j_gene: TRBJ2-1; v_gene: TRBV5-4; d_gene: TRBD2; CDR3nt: TGTGCCAGCAGCTTGGGGACTAGCGGGGGTCTGGGGGAGCAGTTCTTC; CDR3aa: CASSLGTSGGLGEQFF
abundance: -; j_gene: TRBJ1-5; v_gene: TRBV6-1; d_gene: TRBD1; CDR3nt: TGTGCCAGCAGTAGGGGACAGGTTAGCAATCAGCCCCAGCATTTT; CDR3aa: CASSRGQVSNQPQHF
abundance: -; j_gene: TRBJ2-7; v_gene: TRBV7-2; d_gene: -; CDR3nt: TGTGCCAGCAGCTTCAAACGGACGGAGTCCTACGAGCAGTACTTC; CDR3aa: CASSFKRTESYEQYF
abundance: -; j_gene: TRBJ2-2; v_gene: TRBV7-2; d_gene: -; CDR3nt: TGTGCCAGCAGCTCCTTTCTCGGATACGGGGAGCTGTTTTTT; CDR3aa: CASSSFLGYGELFF
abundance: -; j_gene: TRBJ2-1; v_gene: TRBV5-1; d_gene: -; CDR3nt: TGCGCCAGCAGCAAGGGGACGAAGGGACTCTCCTACAATGAGCAGTTCTTC; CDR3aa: CASSKGTKGLSYNEQFF
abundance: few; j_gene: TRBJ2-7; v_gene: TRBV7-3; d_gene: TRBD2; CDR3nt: TGTGCCAGCAGCCTAGCGGGAGCTCGGTACGAGCAGTACTTC; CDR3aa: CASSLAGARYEQYF
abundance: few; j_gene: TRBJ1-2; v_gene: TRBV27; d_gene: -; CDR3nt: TGTGCCAGCAGTTGGGCAGCTAACTATGGCTACACCTTC; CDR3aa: CASSWAANYGYTF
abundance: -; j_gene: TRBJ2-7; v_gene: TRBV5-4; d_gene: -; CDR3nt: TGTGCCAGCAGCCAAGGGGACTACGAGCAGTACTTC; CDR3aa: CASSQGDYEQYF
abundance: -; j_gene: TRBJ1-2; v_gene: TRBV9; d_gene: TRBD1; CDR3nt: TGTGCCAGCAGCCCCCAACCCCTCGACAGGGGGCGAGGCTACACCTTC; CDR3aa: CASSPQPLDRGRGYTF
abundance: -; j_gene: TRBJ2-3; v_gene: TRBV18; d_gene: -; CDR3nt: TGTGCCAGCTCACCAAACAGGGACACGCAGTATTTT; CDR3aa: CASSPNRDTQYF
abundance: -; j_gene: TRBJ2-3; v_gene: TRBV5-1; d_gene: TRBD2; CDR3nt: TGCGCCAGCAGCCCCCCTCTAGCGGGAGTTATGGATACGCAGTATTTT; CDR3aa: CASSPPLAGVMDTQYF
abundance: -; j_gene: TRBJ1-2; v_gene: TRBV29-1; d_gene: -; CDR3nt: TGCAGCGTTGAAACCGGTCTTGGCTACACCTTC; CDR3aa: CSVETGLGYTF
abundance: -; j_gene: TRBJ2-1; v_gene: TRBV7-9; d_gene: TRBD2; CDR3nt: TGTGCCAGCAGCTTAGCCGGACTAGCGGAATCAGGGAATGAGCAGTTCTTC; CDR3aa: CASSLAGLAESGNEQFF
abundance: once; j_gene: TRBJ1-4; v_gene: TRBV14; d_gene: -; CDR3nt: TGTGCCAGCAGCCAGGCCTCAGGCGGAACTAATGAAAAACTGTTTTTT; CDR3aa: CASSQASGGTNEKLFF
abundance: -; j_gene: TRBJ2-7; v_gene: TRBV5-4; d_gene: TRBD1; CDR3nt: TGTGCCAGCAGCCAAGATACCAGGGGGCGCTTTGAGCAGTACTTC; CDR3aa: CASSQDTRGRFEQYF
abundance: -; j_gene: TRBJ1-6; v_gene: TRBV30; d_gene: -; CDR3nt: TGTGCCTGGAGTGTAGGCCAAGGATCACCCCTCCACTTT; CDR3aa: CAWSVGQGSPLHF
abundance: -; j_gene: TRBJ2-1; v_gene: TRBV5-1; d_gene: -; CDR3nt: TGCGCCAGCAGTCGATCAGACAGTTCCTCTGGGTACAATGAGCAGTTCTTC; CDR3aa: CASSRSDSSSGYNEQFF
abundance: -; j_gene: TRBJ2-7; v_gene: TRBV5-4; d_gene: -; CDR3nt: TGTGCCAGCAGCCACCTGAATAGCGGCCCCTACGAGCAGTACTTC; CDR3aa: CASSHLNSGPYEQYF
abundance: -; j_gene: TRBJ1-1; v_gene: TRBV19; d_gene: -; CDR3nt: TGTGCCAGTAGTATACGACGGGCCCTCCGGGGGCACACTGAAGCTTTCTTT; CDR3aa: CASSIRRALRGHTEAFF
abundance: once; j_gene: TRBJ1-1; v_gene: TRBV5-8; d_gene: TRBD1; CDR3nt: TGTGCCAGCAGCTTCGGGGTTGGGACAGGGGGTGACACTGAAGCTTTCTTT; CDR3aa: CASSFGVGTGGDTEAFF
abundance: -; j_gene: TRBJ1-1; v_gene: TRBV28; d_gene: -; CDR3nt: TGTGCCAGCAGCTTACAGGGCGAAGCTTTCTTT; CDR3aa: CASSLQGEAFF
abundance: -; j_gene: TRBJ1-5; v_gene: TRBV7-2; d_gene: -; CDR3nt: TGTGCCAGCAGCTATAGCGGGGCGGCCTCAAATCAGCCCCAGCATTTT; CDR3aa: CASSYSGAASNQPQHF
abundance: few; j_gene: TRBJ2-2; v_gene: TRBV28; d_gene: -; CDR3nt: TGTGCCAGCAGCCCTCTAGGATTCGCGAACACCGGGGAGCTGTTTTTT; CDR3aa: CASSPLGFANTGELFF
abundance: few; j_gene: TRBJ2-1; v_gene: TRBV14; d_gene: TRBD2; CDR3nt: TGTGCCAGCAGCCAAGTAGGCGGGAGAGGTGGTGAGCAGTTCTTC; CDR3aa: CASSQVGGRGGEQFF
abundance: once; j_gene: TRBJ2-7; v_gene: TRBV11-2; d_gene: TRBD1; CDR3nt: TGTGCCAGCAGCTTAGAAGGGACAGGGTCCCACGAGCAGTACTTC; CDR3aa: CASSLEGTGSHEQYF
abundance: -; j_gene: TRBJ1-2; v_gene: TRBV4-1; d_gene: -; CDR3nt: TGCGCCAGCAGCCAGGCAGGGAACTATGGCTACACCTTC; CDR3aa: CASSQAGNYGYTF
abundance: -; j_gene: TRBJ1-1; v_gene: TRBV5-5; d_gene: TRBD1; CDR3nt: TGTGCCAGCAGCACGGGACAGGGGGGGATGAACACTGAAGCTTTCTTT; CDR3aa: CASSTGQGGMNTEAFF
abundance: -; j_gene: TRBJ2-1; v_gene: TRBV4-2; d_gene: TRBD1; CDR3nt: TGTGCCAGCAGCCAGAGCGACAGGGGCAATGAGCAGTTCTTC; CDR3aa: CASSQSDRGNEQFF
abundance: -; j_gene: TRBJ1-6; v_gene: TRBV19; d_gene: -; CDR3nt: TGTGCCAGTAGTATCTTTGGGATAAGCTCCTATAATTCACCCCTCCACTTT; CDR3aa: CASSIFGISSYNSPLHF
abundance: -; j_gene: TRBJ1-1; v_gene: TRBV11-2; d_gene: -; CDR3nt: TGTGCCAGCAGCTCACTTGGGGGGGGTAGGAGAGCTTTCTTT; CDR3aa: CASSSLGGGRRAFF